The 27 T cell receptor beta chains given below trace back to one sample, sequenced in a study of regulatory T cells in long-lasting Graves disease. In building TCR beta libraries, iRepertoire HTBI primers were used together with Arm-PCR of CDR3 regions. TCRdb analysed the multiplex PCR reads with MiXCR anew, one entry per CDR3 protein. The repertoire has roughly 410,000 distinct CDR3 sequences, 15% of them found once; the top ten carry approximately 8%. Time point in this sample: newly diagnosed GD, antithyroid drugs for less than 3 months. The TCR library was made from RNA that had been extracted from PBMCs in TRIzol. The same sample was also used in a study of T cells in Graves' hyperthyroidism and ophthalmopathy.

The sequencing used peripheral blood mononuclear cells (PBMCs), collected at new diagnosis, from a patient treated with antithyroid drugs. The origin of the receptors is a woman aged 40 to 49 with Graves disease.

This clonotype was counted many times. This chain connects TRBV27 to TRBJ2-7; D is unresolved. Germline V gene sequence: CDR1 MNHEY, CDR2 SMNVEV (reference sequence). Trimming cost V 6 bases and J 4 bases, with 13 bases left between them. This CDR3 has 13 residues. The CDR3 bases are TGTGCCAGCAGCCCTGCACGTGGGTACGAGCAGTACTTC. Protein: CASSPARGYEQYF.

This clonotype appeared a few times. The conserved phenylalanine or tryptophan normally closing the CDR3 is absent here, so this likely arose from a read error. V usage is TRBV27 and J usage is TRBJ1-5; D remains ambiguous. With 0 bases removed from V and 5 bases from J, the gap between germline ends came to 5 bases. The CDR3 runs 13 residues. CDR1 and CDR2 from the germline V gene are MNHEY and SMNVEV (reference sequence). The CDR3 protein is CASSLSGDQPQHS. The CDR3 nucleotides are TGTGCCAGCAGTTTATCGGGAGATCAGCCCCAGCATTCT.

The chain is built from TRBV6-1 and TRBJ2-5; D might be TRBD2 (5 bases). CDR1 and CDR2 from the germline V gene are MNHNS and SASEGT. CDR3 length: 12 amino acids. Trimming took off 10 bases at V and 4 bases at J, with 13 bases between the two ends. CDR3 sequence: CATSSERETQYF. The CDR3 DNA reads TGTGCCACAAGTAGCGAAAGAGAGACCCAGTACTTC.

Details on this clonotype: Being one base from a much bigger clone, this may be a read error. CDR3 bases: TGTGCCAGCAGTTACTCAAGCCGACTAGCGGGAGATGGGCAGTTCTTC. Translation: CASSYSSRLAGDGQFF. V gene TRBV6-2 or TRBV6-3 combines with J gene TRBJ2-1; 12 bases fit TRBD2. Trimming took 0 bases from V and 12 from J; bases not matched to a gene: 9. CDR3 length: 16 residues. Germline V CDR1 and CDR2: MNHEY, SVGEGT.

The rearrangement links TRBV9 to TRBJ2-4, with 8 bases identical to TRBD1. Germline V CDR1 and CDR2: SGDLS, YYNGEE. With 4 bases clipped from V and 9 bases from J, the junction kept 15 bases outside the gene matches. The CDR3 loop spans 16 amino acids. The CDR3 nucleotides are TGTGCCAGCAGCTCAGGGTTAGGGGACAGGTCTTCCATTCAGTACTTC. Translated: CASSSGLGDRSSIQYF. Combining the CDR3 with reference TRBV9 and TRBJ2-4 gives the whole variable domain DSGVTQTPKHLITATGQRVTLRCSPRSGDLSVYWYQQSLDQGLQFLIQYYNGEERAKGNILERFSAQQFPDLHSELNLSSLELGDSALYFCASSSGLGDRSSIQYFGAGTRLSVL.

This clonotype was detected ten times or more. This sequence joins TRBV28 and TRBJ2-3; the D is unclear. The CDR3 totals 14 residues. Trimming pared 6 bases from V and 1 base from J, leaving 11 bases between. The V gene's germline CDR1 is MDHEN and CDR2 SYDVKM. This chain's CDR3 is CASSLDRRTDTQYF. In nucleotides, the CDR3 is TGTGCCAGCAGCTTAGATCGACGCACAGATACGCAGTATTTT.

This clonotype was seen repeatedly, ten times or more. The V and J genes are TRBV3-1 and TRBJ2-5; D is tentatively TRBD1 or TRBD2 (5 bases each). Trimming took off 2 bases at V and 4 bases at J, with 11 bases between the two ends. Germline assignment: CDR1 LGHDT and CDR2 YNNKEL (reference sequence). The CDR3 extends over 14 amino acids. The CDR3 region has the DNA TGTGCCAGCAGCCAATCGGGACGTCGAGAGACCCAGTACTTC. Its translation is CASSQSGRRETQYF.

Details on this clonotype: One base away lies a much larger clone, so this may be a sequencing read error. The rearrangement uses TRBV7-9 and TRBJ2-5; unclear D gene. The CDR3 extends over 15 amino acids. Per germline, CDR1 SEHNR and CDR2 FQNEAQ (reference sequence). CDR3 sequence: CASSLEGRPQEAQYF. For the CDR3, the DNA is TGTGCCAGCAGCTTAGAGGGCAGACCCCAAGAGGCCCAGTACTTC.

This clonotype was seen at least ten times. This chain links TRBV2 with TRBJ2-4; D not resolved. The CDR3 contains 14 residues. V gave up 1 base and J gave up 3 bases, with 7 bases separating them. CDR1 is SNHLY, CDR2 FYNNEI, per germline. The CDR3 DNA follows: TGTGCCAGCAGTGAAGGGGCGTTCAAAAACATTCAGTACTTC. Its translation is CASSEGAFKNIQYF. The whole variable domain, remainder taken from reference TRBV2 and TRBJ2-4, is EPEVTQTPSHQVTQMGQEVILRCVPISNHLYFYWYRQILGQKVEFLVSFYNNEISEKSEIFDDQFSVERPDGSNFTLKIRSTKLEDSAMYFCASSEGAFKNIQYFGAGTRLSVL.

The chain joins TRBV5-1 to TRBJ2-5; 10 nucleotides line up with TRBD1. The J segment lost 5 bases and the V segment lost 1 base, leaving 5 bases of the junction unmatched. CDR1 is SGHRS and CDR2 is YFSETQ in the germline V gene. The CDR3 has 15 amino acids. CDR3 coding DNA: TGCGCCAGCAGCTTGACCGGGACAGGGGAGGAGACCCAGTACTTC. Translation gives CASSLTGTGEETQYF.

The sample holds many counts of this clonotype. The chain joins TRBV3-1 to TRBJ2-1; 8 bases map to TRBD2. The CDR3 loop spans 14 amino acids. Germline values: CDR1 LGHDT, CDR2 YNNKEL (reference sequence). Germline trimming cut 4 bases from V and 5 bases from J; bases unmatched to any gene: 4. The CDR3 region is CASSPVAGNNEQFF. In DNA, the CDR3 is TGTGCCAGCAGCCCAGTAGCGGGAAACAATGAGCAGTTCTTC.

This clonotype was counted at least ten times. The chain uses TRBV6-2 or TRBV6-3 and TRBJ2-3, with a weak D call TRBD2 (7 bases). Germline lookup yields CDR1 MNHEY and CDR2 SVGEGT. The CDR3 is 14 residues long. The CDR3 DNA reads TGTGCTGGGGGCCATAGCGGGAGCACAGATACGCAGTATTTT. Protein: CAGGHSGSTDTQYF.

The V gene is TRBV12-3 or TRBV12-4, the J gene TRBJ2-1, with 7 bases aligning to TRBD2. The CDR3 is 13 residues long. The V gene end was trimmed by 3 bases and the J gene end by 12 bases; junction bases not matched to a gene: 8. The CDR3 reads CASSFSSGAPQFF. The CDR3 region has the DNA TGTGCCAGCAGTTTCTCAAGCGGGGCGCCGCAGTTCTTC.

This clonotype has more than one count but fewer than ten. The chain couples TRBV7-6 to TRBJ2-7, with 7 bases matching TRBD1. CDR1 is SGHVS, CDR2 FNYEAQ, per germline. CDR3 size: 15 residues. The junction had 7 bases not matched to a gene; V was cut back by 5 bases and J by 0 bases. CDR3 nucleotides: TGTGCCAGCAGCCACAGACAGGGTCGCTCCTACGAGCAGTACTTC. Encoded protein: CASSHRQGRSYEQYF.

This clonotype has ten or more counts. V usage is TRBV28 and J usage is TRBJ1-3, with D hard to call. Looked up from germline, CDR1 is MDHEN and CDR2 is SYDVKM. V was shortened by 6 bases and J by 4 bases, with 10 bases between the two germline ends. CDR3 length equals 13 residues. CDR3 nucleotide sequence: TGTGCCAGCAGATACCCGGGGGGAAACACCATATATTTT. Translating it yields CASRYPGGNTIYF.

The gene calls are TRBV2 and TRBJ2-5, with 12 bases lining up with TRBD1. V was clipped by 0 bases and J by 5 bases; unmatched bases: 10. Germline V gene lookup returns CDR1 SNHLY and CDR2 FYNNEI. The CDR3 extends over 18 amino acids. CDR3 bases: TGTGCCAGCAGTGAAGCGGGACAGGGGGCCGCTGTTGGGGAGACCCAGTACTTC. Translating it yields CASSEAGQGAAVGETQYF.

The J gene is TRBJ2-1, the V gene TRBV7-2; D not resolved. In germline, CDR1 is SGHTA, CDR2 FQGNSA. The V end was cut by 2 bases, the J end by 4 bases, with 12 bases between. The CDR3 runs 15 residues. In DNA form, the CDR3 reads TGTGCCAGCAGCTTATTAGGGCCCGAGTACAATGAGCAGTTCTTC. Translating it yields CASSLLGPEYNEQFF.

Many counts were recorded for this clonotype. The chain has TRBV12-3 or TRBV12-4 and TRBJ1-1; D ambiguous. CDR3 length equals 13 residues. V was pared by 6 bases and J by 4 bases, with 12 bases between. CDR3: CASSYSGLTEAFF. The DNA for the CDR3 is TGTGCCAGCAGCTACTCCGGACTCACTGAAGCTTTCTTT.

V usage is TRBV27 and J usage is TRBJ2-7; 8 bases match TRBD1. J lost 2 bases, V lost 2 bases, and 5 bases had no gene match. The V gene's germline CDR1 is MNHEY and CDR2 SMNVEV (reference sequence). This CDR3 spans 15 amino acids. The CDR3 DNA reads as TGTGCCAGCAGTTTAGATGGGACAGGAGCCTACGAGCAGTACTTC. It codes for CASSLDGTGAYEQYF.

This clonotype has a handful of counts. This chain joins TRBV20-1 and TRBJ1-2; 9 nucleotides match TRBD1. Looked up from germline, CDR1 is DFQATT and CDR2 is SNEGSKA (reference sequence). V lost 6 bases, J lost 2 bases, and 7 bases stayed unmatched. The CDR3 length is 14 residues. CDR3 protein: CSAEQGANNYGYTF. In DNA form, the CDR3 reads TGCAGTGCGGAACAGGGGGCAAACAACTATGGCTACACCTTC.

This clonotype was observed a few times. V is TRBV29-1 and J is TRBJ2-1; no firm D call. The V gene's germline CDR1 is SQVTM and CDR2 ANQGSEA. The V gene lost 5 bases and the J gene lost 8 bases, with 16 bases spanning the gap. The CDR3 extends over 13 amino acids. The CDR3 is CSVRRELDHEQFF. The CDR3 nucleotides read TGCAGCGTTAGGCGCGAACTCGACCATGAGCAGTTCTTC.

The chain links TRBV6-2 or TRBV6-3 to TRBJ2-1, with a tentative D call TRBD1 (7 bases). Germline V gives CDR1 MNHEY, CDR2 SVGEGT. Between the trimmed V and J ends, which lost 5 bases and 6 bases, there was a span of 14 bases. The CDR3 contains 14 residues. The CDR3 here is CASSRNRGGNEQFF. DNA for the CDR3: TGTGCCAGCAGTCGAAACAGGGGAGGCAATGAGCAGTTCTTC.

This clonotype was detected many times. The chain carries TRBV10-3 and TRBJ2-1; possible D gene TRBD1, 5 bases. The J call could be wrong; TRBJ2-5 is a better fit for the DNA end. There are 14 residues in the CDR3. Germline CDR1 and CDR2: ENHRY and SYGVKD. The CDR3 sequence is CAISDLGHKETQYF. CDR3 DNA: TGTGCCATCAGTGACTTAGGACATAAAGAGACCCAGTACTTC.

The chain links TRBV29-1 to TRBJ2-5; TRBD2 agrees at 9 bases. J was trimmed by 4 bases and V by 5 bases; bases with no gene match: 5. The CDR3 spans 13 residues. CDR1 SQVTM and CDR2 ANQGSEA come from the germline V gene. The CDR3 DNA follows: TGCAGCGTTAGAGGCGGGGGGGGAGAGACCCAGTACTTC. This encodes CSVRGGGGETQYF.

This clonotype was observed many times. The rearrangement uses TRBV28 and TRBJ2-7; no reliable D call. Per the germline V gene, CDR1 is MDHEN and CDR2 is SYDVKM. V gave up 3 bases and J gave up 3 bases, with 9 bases separating them. CDR3 size: 13 residues. The CDR3 DNA reads as TGTGCCAGCAGTTTGGAAGGAAACTACGAGCAGTACTTC. Encoded protein: CASSLEGNYEQYF.

This clonotype was seen a few times. V gene TRBV7-2 combines with J gene TRBJ2-7; tentatively, D is TRBD1 or TRBD2 (5 bases each). From germline, CDR1 is SGHTA and CDR2 FQGNSA. This CDR3 has 15 amino acids. The germline V and J ends were trimmed by 0 bases and 5 bases, with 14 bases remaining between them. CDR3 DNA sequence: TGTGCCAGCAGCTTAGCTCGAGGGGTCCCCCACGAGCAGTACTTC. Translating gives CASSLARGVPHEQYF.

Points on this clonotype: A read error likely explains this, since a far larger clone differs by one base. This chain connects TRBV11-2 to TRBJ2-7, with a weak D call TRBD2 (6 bases). The CDR3 contains 14 residues. From germline, CDR1 is SGHAT and CDR2 FQNNGV. V lost 4 bases and J lost 7, with 17 bases in between. DNA for the CDR3: TGTGCCAGCAGCTCGAGCATCGGGAGTGGTGAGCAGTACTTC. Amino acid sequence: CASSSSIGSGEQYF. Filled out from reference TRBV11-2 and TRBJ2-7, the complete variable domain reads EAGVAQSPRYKIIEKRQSVAFWCNPISGHATLYWYQQILGQGPKLLIQFQNNGVVDDSQLPKDRFSAERLKGVDSTLKIQPAKLEDSAVYLCASSSSIGSGEQYFGPGTRLTVT.